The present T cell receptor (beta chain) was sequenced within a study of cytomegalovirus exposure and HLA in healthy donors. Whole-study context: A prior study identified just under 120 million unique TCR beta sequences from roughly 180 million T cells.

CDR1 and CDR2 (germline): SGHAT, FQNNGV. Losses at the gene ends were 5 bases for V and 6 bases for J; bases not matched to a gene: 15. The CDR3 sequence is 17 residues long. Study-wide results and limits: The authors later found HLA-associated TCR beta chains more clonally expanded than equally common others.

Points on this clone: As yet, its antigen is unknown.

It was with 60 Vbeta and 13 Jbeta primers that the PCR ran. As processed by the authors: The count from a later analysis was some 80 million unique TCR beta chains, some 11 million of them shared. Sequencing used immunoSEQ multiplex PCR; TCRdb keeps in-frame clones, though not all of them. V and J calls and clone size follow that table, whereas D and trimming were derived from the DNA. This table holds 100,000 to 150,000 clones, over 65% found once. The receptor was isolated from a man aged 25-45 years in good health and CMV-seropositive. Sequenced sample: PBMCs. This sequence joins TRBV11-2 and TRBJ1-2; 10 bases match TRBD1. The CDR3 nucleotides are TGTGCCAGCAGCCCTTCCGGGAGGGACAGGGGAGAAGATGGCTACACCTTC. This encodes CASSPSGRDRGEDGYTF.